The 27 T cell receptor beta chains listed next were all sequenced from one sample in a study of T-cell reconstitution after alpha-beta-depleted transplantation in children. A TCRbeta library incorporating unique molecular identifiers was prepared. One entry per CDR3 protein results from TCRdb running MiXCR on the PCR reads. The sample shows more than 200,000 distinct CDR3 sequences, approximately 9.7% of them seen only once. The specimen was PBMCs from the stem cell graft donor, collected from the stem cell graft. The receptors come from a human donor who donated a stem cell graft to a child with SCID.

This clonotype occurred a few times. CDR3 nucleotide sequence: TGTGCCAGCAGTTGGGGGGACCATAAACAGTATTTT. Translating it yields CASSWGDHKQYF. The rearrangement links TRBV28 to TRBJ2-3; perhaps TRBD2 as D (6 bases). Trimming stripped 4 bases from V and 12 bases from J, with 14 bases between. Germline lookup yields CDR1 MDHEN and CDR2 SYDVKM. The CDR3 loop spans 12 amino acids.

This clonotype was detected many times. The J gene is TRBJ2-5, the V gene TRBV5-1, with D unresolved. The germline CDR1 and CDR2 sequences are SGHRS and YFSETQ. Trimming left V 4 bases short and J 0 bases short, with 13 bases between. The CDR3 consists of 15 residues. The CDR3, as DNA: TGCGCCAGCAGCGACCTCGTTGGGGACCAAGAGACCCAGTACTTC. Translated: CASSDLVGDQETQYF.

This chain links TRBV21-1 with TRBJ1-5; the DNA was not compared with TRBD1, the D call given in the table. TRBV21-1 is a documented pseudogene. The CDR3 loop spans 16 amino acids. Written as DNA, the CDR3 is TGTGCCAGCAGCACTCAATTGGGGGTGCGCAATCAGCCCCAGCATTTT. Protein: CASSTQLGVRNQPQHF.

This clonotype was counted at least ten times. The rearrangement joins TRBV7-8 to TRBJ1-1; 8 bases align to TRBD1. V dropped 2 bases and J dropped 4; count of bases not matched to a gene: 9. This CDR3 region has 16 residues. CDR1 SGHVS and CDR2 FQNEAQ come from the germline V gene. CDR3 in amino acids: CASSLLSYQGATEAFF. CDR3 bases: TGTGCCAGCAGCTTATTGAGTTATCAGGGGGCCACTGAAGCTTTCTTT. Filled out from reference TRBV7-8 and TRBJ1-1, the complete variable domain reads GAGVSQSPRYKVAKRGQDVALRCDPISGHVSLFWYQQALGQGPEFLTYFQNEAQLDKSGLPSDRFFAERPEGSVSTLKIQRTQQEDSAVYLCASSLLSYQGATEAFFGQGTRLTVV.

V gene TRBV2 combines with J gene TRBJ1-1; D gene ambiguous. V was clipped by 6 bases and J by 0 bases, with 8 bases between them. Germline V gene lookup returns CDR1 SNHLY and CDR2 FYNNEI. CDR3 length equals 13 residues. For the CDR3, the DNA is TGTGCCAGCAGCGGACGGATGAACACTGAAGCTTTCTTT. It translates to CASSGRMNTEAFF. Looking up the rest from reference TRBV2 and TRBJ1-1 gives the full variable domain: EPEVTQTPSHQVTQMGQEVILRCVPISNHLYFYWYRQILGQKVEFLVSFYNNEISEKSEIFDDQFSVERPDGSNFTLKIRSTKLEDSAMYFCASSGRMNTEAFFGQGTRLTVV.

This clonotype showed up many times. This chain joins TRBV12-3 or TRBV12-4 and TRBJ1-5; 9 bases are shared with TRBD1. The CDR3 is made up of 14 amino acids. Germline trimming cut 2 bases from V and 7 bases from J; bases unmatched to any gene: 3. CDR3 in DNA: TGTGCCAGCAGTTTAAGACAGGGGGTACAGCCCCAGCATTTT. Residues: CASSLRQGVQPQHF.

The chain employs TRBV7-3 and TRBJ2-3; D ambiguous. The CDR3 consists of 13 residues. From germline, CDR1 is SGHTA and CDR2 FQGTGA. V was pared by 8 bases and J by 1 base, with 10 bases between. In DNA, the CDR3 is TGTGCCAGCTTAAAGGATGGCACAGATACGCAGTATTTT. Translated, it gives CASLKDGTDTQYF.

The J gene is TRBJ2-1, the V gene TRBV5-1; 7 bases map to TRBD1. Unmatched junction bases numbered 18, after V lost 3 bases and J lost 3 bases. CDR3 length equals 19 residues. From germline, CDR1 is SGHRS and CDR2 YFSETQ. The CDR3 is CASSSTGSASKGFYNEQFF. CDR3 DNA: TGCGCCAGCAGCTCGACAGGGTCAGCCAGCAAGGGGTTCTACAATGAGCAGTTCTTC.

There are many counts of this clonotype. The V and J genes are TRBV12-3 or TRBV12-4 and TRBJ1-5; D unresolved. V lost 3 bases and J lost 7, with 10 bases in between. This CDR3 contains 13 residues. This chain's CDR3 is CASSFNEQQPQHF. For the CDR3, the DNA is TGTGCCAGCAGTTTTAATGAGCAGCAGCCCCAGCATTTT.

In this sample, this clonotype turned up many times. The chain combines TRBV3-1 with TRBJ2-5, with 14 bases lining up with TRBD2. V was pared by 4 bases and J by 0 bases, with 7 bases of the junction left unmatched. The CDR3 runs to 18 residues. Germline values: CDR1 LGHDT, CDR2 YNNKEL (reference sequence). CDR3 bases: TGTGCCAGCAGCCCAGGGACTAGCGGGGGCACCTACCAAGAGACCCAGTACTTC. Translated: CASSPGTSGGTYQETQYF.

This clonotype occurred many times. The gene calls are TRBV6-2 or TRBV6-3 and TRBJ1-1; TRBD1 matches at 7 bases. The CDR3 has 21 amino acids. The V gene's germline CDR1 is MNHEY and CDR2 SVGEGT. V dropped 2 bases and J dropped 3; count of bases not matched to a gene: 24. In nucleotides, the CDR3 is TGTGCCAGCAGTTACCCGTACTCCGATCCAGGACAGGACGGGGGACACACTGAAGCTTTCTTT. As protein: CASSYPYSDPGQDGGHTEAFF.

CDR3 sequence (DNA): TGTGCCAGCAGTTCGCAGGACAGGACTTACGGCCAGCATTTT. Its translation: CASSSQDRTYGQHF. This chain joins TRBV12-3 or TRBV12-4 and TRBJ1-5, with 7 positions matching TRBD1. The CDR3 loop spans 14 amino acids. The V gene end was trimmed by 4 bases and the J gene end by 12 bases; junction bases not matched to a gene: 12.

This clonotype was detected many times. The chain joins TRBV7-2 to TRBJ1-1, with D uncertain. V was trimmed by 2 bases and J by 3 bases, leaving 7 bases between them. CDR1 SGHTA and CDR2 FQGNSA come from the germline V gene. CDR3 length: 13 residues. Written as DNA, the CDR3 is TGTGCCAGCAGCTTACAGGCGGACACTGAAGCTTTCTTT. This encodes CASSLQADTEAFF.

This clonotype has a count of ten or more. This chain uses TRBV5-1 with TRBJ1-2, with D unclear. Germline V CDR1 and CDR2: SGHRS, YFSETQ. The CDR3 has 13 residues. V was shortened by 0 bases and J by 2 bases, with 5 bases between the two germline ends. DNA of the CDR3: TGCGCCAGCAGCTTGGACGAAAACTATGGCTACACCTTC. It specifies CASSLDENYGYTF.

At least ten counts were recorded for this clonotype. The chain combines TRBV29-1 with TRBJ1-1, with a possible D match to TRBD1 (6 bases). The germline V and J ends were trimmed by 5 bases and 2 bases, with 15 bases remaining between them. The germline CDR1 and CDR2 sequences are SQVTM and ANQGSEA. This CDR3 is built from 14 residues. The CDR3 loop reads CSVHPQGANTEAFF. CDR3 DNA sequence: TGCAGCGTTCACCCACAGGGTGCCAACACTGAAGCTTTCTTT.

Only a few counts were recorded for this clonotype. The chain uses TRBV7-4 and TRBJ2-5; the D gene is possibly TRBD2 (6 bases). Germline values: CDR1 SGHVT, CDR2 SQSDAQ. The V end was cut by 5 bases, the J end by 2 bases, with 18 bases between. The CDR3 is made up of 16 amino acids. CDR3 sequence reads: CASSHEVAGPQETQYF. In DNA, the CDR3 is TGTGCCAGCAGCCATGAGGTGGCGGGGCCTCAAGAGACCCAGTACTTC.

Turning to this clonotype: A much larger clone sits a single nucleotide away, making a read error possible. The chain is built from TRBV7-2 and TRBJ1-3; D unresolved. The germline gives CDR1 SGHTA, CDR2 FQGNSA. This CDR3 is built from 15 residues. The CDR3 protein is CASSFGGTAGNAIYF. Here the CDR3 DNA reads TGTGCCAGCAGCTTTGGTGGTACTGCTGGAAACGCCATATATTTT.

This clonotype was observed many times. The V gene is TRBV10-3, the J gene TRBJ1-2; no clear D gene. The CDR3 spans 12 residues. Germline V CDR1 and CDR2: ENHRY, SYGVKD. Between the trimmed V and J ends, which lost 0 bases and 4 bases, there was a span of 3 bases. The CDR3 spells CAISESTYGYTF. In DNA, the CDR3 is TGTGCCATCAGTGAGTCGACCTATGGCTACACCTTC.

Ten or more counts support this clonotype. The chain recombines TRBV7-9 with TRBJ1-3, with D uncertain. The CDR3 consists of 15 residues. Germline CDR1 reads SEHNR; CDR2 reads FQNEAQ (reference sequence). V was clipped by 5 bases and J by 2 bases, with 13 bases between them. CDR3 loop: CASSLPEGAGNTIYF. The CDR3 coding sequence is TGTGCCAGCAGCCTTCCCGAGGGAGCTGGAAACACCATATATTTT. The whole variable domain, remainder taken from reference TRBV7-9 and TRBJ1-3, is DTGVSQNPRHKITKRGQNVTFRCDPISEHNRLYWYRQTLGQGPEFLTYFQNEAQLEKSRLLSDRFSAERPKGSFSTLEIQRTEQGDSAMYLCASSLPEGAGNTIYFGEGSWLTVV.

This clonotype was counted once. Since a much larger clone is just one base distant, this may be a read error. The CDR3 DNA sequence: TGTGCCAGCAGCTTCACCCAGGGGGGATATGGCGACACCTTC. Its translation is CASSFTQGGYGDTF. The chain carries TRBV5-6 and TRBJ1-2, with 7 bases matching TRBD1. Per the germline V gene, CDR1 is SGHDT and CDR2 is YYEEEE. The CDR3 is made up of 14 amino acids.

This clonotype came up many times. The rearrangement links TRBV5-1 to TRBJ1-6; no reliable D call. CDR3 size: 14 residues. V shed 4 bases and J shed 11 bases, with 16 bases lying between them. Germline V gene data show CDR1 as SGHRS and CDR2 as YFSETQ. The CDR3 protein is CASSTEYPSTPLHF. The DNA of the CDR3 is TGCGCCAGCAGCACGGAATACCCGTCGACACCCCTCCACTTT.

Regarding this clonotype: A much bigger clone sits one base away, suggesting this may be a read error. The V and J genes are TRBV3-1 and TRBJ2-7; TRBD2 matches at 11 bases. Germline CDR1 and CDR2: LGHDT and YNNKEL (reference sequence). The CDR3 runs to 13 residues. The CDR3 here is CASSHPGTSGVHF. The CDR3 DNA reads TGTGCCAGCAGCCACCCCGGGACTAGCGGAGTCCACTTC.

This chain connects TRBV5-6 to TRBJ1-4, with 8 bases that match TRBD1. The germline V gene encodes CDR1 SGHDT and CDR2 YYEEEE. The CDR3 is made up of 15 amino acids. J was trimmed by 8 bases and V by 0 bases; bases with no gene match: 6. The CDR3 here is CASSLGTGTGEKLFF. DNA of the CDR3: TGTGCCAGCAGCTTGGGGACAGGGACGGGAGAAAAACTGTTTTTT.

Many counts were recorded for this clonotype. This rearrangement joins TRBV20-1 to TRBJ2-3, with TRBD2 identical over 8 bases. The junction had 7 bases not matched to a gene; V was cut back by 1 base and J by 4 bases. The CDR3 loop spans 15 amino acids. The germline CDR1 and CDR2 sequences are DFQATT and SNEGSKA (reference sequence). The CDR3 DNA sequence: TGCAGTGCTAGAGTTCAGCGGGGGTACGCAGATACGCAGTATTTT. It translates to CSARVQRGYADTQYF.

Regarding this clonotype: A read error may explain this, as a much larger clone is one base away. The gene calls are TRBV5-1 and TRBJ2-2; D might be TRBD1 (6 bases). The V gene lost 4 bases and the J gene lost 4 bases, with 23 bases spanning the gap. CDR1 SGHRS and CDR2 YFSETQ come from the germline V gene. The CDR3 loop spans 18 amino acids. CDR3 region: CASSVGAANEELTGELFF. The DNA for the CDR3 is TGCGCCAGCAGCGTGGGGGCAGCCAACGAAGAGCTCACCGGGGAGCTGTTTTTT. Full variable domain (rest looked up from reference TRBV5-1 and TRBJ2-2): KAGVTQTPRYLIKTRGQQVTLSCSPISGHRSVSWYQQTPGQGLQFLFEYFSETQRNKGNFPGRFSGRQFSNSRSEMNVSTLELGDSALYLCASSVGAANEELTGELFFGEGSRLTVL.

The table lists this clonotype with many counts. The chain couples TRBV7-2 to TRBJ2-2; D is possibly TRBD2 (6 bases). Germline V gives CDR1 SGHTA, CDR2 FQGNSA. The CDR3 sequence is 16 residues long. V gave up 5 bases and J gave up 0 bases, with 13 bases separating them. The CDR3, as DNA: TGTGCCAGCAGCCCCCGGGAGATACCGAACACCGGGGAGCTGTTTTTT. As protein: CASSPREIPNTGELFF.

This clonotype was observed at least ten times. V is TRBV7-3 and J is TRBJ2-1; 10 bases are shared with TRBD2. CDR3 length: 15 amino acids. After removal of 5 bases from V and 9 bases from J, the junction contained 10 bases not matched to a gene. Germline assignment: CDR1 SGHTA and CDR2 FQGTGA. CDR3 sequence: CASSPGQRGGPEQFF. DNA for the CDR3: TGTGCCAGCAGCCCGGGGCAGCGGGGGGGTCCTGAGCAGTTCTTC.